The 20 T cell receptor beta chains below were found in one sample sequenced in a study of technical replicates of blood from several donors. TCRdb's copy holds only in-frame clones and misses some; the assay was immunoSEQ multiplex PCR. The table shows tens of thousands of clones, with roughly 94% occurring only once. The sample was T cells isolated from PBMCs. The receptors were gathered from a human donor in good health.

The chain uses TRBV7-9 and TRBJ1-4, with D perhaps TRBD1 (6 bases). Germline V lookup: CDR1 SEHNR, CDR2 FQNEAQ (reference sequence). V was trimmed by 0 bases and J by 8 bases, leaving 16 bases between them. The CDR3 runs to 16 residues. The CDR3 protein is CASSLAAAGGLEKLFF. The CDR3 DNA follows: TGTGCCAGCAGCTTAGCAGCCGCCGGGGGGCTCGAAAAACTGTTTTTT.

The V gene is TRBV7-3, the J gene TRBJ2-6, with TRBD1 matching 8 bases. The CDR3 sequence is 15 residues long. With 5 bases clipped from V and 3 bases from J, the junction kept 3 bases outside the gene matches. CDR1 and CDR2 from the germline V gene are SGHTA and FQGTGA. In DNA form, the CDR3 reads TGTGCCAGCAGCCCAACAGGGGGTGGGGCCAACGTCCTGACTTTC. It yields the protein CASSPTGGGANVLTF.

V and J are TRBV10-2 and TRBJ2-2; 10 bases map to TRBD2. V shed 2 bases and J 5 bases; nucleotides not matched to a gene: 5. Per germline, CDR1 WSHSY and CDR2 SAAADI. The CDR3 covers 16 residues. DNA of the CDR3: TGCGCCAGCAGTGAGCCGTATAGCGGGAGGACCGGGGAGCTGTTTTTT. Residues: CASSEPYSGRTGELFF.

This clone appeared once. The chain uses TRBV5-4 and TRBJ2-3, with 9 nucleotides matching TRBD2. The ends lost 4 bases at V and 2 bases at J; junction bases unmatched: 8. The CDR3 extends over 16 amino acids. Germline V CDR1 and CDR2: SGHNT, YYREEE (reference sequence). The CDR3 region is CASSGLAGLNTDTQYF. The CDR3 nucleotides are TGTGCCAGCAGCGGTCTAGCGGGACTAAACACAGATACGCAGTATTTT.

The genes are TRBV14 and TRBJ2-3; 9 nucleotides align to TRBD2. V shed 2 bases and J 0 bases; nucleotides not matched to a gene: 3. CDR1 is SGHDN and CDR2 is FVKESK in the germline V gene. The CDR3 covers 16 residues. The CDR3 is CASSQLAGGSTDTQYF. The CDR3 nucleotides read TGTGCCAGCAGCCAACTGGCGGGGGGGAGCACAGATACGCAGTATTTT.

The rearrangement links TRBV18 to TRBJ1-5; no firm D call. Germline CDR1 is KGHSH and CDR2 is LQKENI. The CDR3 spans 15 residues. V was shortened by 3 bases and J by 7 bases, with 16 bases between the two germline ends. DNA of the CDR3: TGTGCCAGCTCACCCCCCGGAGGGAGCGGACAGCCCCAGCATTTT. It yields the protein CASSPPGGSGQPQHF.

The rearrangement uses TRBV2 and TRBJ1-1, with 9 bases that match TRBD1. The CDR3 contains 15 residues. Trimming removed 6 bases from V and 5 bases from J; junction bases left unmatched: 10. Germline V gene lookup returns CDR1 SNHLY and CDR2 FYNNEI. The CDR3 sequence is CASRLDRGLVTEAFF. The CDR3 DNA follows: TGTGCCAGCAGGCTGGACAGGGGACTTGTTACTGAAGCTTTCTTT.

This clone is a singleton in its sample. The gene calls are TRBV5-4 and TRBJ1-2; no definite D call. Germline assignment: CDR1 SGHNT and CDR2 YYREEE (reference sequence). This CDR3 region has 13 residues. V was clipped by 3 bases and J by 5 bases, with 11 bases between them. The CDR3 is CASSSSSQYGYTF. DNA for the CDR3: TGTGCCAGCAGCTCCTCTTCTCAGTATGGCTACACCTTC.

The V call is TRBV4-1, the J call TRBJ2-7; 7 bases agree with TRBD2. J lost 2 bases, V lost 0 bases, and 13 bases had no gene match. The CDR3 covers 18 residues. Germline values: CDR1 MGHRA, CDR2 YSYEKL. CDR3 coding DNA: TGCGCCAGCAGCCAAGATCGACGAAGAATGGGGGGGGCCTACGAGCAGTACTTC. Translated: CASSQDRRRMGGAYEQYF.

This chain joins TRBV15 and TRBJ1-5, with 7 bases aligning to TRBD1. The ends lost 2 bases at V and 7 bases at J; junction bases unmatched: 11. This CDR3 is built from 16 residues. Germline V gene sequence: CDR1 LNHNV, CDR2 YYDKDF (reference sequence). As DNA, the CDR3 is TGTGCCACCAGCAGAACGGGACAGCAACGTTGGCAGCCCCAGCATTTT. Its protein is CATSRTGQQRWQPQHF.

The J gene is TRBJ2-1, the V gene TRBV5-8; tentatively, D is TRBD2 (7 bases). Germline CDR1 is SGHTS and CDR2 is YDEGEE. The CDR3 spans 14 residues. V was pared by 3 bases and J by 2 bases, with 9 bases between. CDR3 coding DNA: TGTGCCAGCAGCTGGGGGGGGCCCTACAATGAGCAGTTCTTC. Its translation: CASSWGGPYNEQFF. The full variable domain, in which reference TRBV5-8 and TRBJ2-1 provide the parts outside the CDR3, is EAGVTQSPTHLIKTRGQQATLRCSPISGHTSVYWYQQALGLGLQFLLWYDEGEERNRGNFPPRFSGRQFPNYSSELNVNALELEDSALYLCASSWGGPYNEQFFGPGTRLTVL.

CDR3 sequence: CASTLGGGSYNEQFF. CDR3 in DNA: TGCGCCAGCACCCTAGGAGGAGGATCCTACAATGAGCAGTTCTTC. The chain carries TRBV5-1 and TRBJ2-1; weak D call: TRBD2 (5 bases). Per germline, CDR1 SGHRS and CDR2 YFSETQ. The CDR3 consists of 15 residues. The V end lost 6 bases, the J end lost 1 base, and 14 bases lay between the germline ends.

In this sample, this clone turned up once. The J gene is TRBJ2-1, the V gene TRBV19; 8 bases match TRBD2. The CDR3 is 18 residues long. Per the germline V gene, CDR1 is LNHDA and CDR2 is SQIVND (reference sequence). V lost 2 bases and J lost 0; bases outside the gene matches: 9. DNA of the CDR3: TGTGCCAGTAGTATAAAAGGCCCGGGGGGGAGCTCCTACAATGAGCAGTTCTTC. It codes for CASSIKGPGGSSYNEQFF.

The DNA of the CDR3 is TGTGCCAGCAGTAGACCCGGGACAGGGGGCTTCGGCAATCAGCCCCAGCATTTT. Translation gives CASSRPGTGGFGNQPQHF. The V and J genes are TRBV28 and TRBJ1-5; TRBD1 agrees at 12 bases. Germline V gene sequence: CDR1 MDHEN, CDR2 SYDVKM. The CDR3 is 18 residues long. V trimming: 5 bases; J trimming: 2 bases; junction bases outside the gene matches: 10. Drawing the rest from reference TRBV28 and TRBJ1-5, the complete variable domain is DVKVTQSSRYLVKRTGEKVFLECVQDMDHENMFWYRQDPGLGLRLIYFSYDVKMKEKGDIPEGYSVSREKKERFSLILESASTNQTSMYLCASSRPGTGGFGNQPQHFGDGTRLSIL.

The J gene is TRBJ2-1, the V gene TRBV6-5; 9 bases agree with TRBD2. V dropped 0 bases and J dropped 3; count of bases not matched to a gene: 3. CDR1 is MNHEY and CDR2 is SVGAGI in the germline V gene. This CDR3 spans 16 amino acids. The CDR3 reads CASSYSAGGLYNEQFF. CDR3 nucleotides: TGTGCCAGCAGTTACTCTGCGGGAGGGCTCTACAATGAGCAGTTCTTC.

In DNA form, the CDR3 reads TGTGCTAGTGGTTTGGCTCCCCCTAGCGGGGGGACAGATACGCAGTATTTT. It is translated as CASGLAPPSGGTDTQYF. The chain carries TRBV12-5 and TRBJ2-3; 11 bases fit TRBD2. V dropped 1 base and J dropped 3; count of bases not matched to a gene: 6. CDR3 length: 17 residues. Germline lookup yields CDR1 LGHNT and CDR2 FRNRAP.

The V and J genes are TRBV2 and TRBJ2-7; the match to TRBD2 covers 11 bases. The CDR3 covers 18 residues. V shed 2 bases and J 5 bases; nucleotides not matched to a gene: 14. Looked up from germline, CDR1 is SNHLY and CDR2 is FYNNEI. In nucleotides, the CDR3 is TGTGCCAGCAGTGAACCAACCGGGACTAGCGGCTTTTTGGACGAGCAGTACTTC. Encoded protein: CASSEPTGTSGFLDEQYF.

In DNA form, the CDR3 reads TGTGCCAGCAGTTTGGGGCTAGCCTACGAGCAGTACTTC. It yields the protein CASSLGLAYEQYF. The rearrangement uses TRBV27 and TRBJ2-7, with D possibly TRBD1 on 5 matching bases. V was clipped by 3 bases and J by 2 bases, with 8 bases between them. CDR1 MNHEY and CDR2 SMNVEV come from the germline V gene (reference sequence). The CDR3 is 13 amino acids.

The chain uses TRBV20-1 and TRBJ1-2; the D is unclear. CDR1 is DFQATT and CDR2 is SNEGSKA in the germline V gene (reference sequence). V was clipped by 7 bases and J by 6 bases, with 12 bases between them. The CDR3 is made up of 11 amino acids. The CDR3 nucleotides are TGCAGTGTGGTCGCGGTAAATGGCTACACCTTC. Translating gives CSVVAVNGYTF.

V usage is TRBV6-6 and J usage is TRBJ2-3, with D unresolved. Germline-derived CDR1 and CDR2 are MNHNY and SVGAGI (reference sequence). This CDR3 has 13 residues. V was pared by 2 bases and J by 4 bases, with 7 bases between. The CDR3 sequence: CASSYGMSDTQYF. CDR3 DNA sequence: TGTGCCAGCAGTTACGGCATGTCAGATACGCAGTATTTT.